A selection of T cell receptor beta chains follows, all from one sample in a study of synovial regulatory T cells in juvenile arthritis. Measured with immunoSEQ multiplex PCR; TCRdb has only the in-frame clones, and not every one. This sample's table has about 9,600 clones. Sequenced: Treg cells from blood. The receptors derive from a donor younger than 30 with juvenile idiopathic arthritis. CDR3s include the opening cysteine and the closing phenylalanine or tryptophan. Fields, in order: J gene, V gene, clone size, CDR3 protein. A row's size may be missing; if present it is once, few, many or a size class.

j_gene: TRBJ1-1
v_gene: TRBV6-1
abundance: .
CDR3aa: CASSEHGGAGTEAFF

j_gene: TRBJ2-7
v_gene: TRBV7-2
abundance: .
CDR3aa: CASSLAGLASYEQYF

j_gene: TRBJ1-5
v_gene: TRBV27
abundance: .
CDR3aa: CASSSRGQGNQPQHF

j_gene: TRBJ2-7
v_gene: TRBV7-2
abundance: .
CDR3aa: CASSLVAGVYEQYF

j_gene: TRBJ2-7
v_gene: TRBV10-3
abundance: .
CDR3aa: CASKPTGNHEQYF

j_gene: TRBJ1-1
v_gene: TRBV19
abundance: .
CDR3aa: CASSSQSGSLNTEAFF

j_gene: TRBJ1-1
v_gene: TRBV25-1
abundance: .
CDR3aa: CASTRTGLNTEAFF

j_gene: TRBJ2-1
v_gene: TRBV10-3
abundance: .
CDR3aa: CAISESGQVNEQFF

j_gene: TRBJ2-1
v_gene: TRBV6-6
abundance: medium-sized
CDR3aa: CASSYTLAGGQNEQFF

j_gene: TRBJ2-2
v_gene: TRBV5-4
abundance: .
CDR3aa: CASSLGQGYTGELFF

j_gene: TRBJ1-4
v_gene: TRBV4-3
abundance: medium-sized
CDR3aa: CASSQSRGGELFF

j_gene: TRBJ2-3
v_gene: TRBV9
abundance: .
CDR3aa: CASSVDPWQGTDTQYF

j_gene: TRBJ1-2
v_gene: TRBV29-1
abundance: .
CDR3aa: CSVELGVNGYTF

j_gene: TRBJ1-1
v_gene: TRBV4-3
abundance: .
CDR3aa: CASSQVPGPNTEAFF

j_gene: TRBJ1-5
v_gene: TRBV6-6
abundance: .
CDR3aa: CASSYSSNQPQHF

j_gene: TRBJ2-2
v_gene: TRBV5-1
abundance: .
CDR3aa: CASSNRTSGVTGELFF

j_gene: TRBJ2-3
v_gene: TRBV5-5
abundance: medium-sized
CDR3aa: CASRQAGGPPDTQYF

j_gene: TRBJ2-3
v_gene: TRBV10-3
abundance: .
CDR3aa: CAISESGVQGTQYF

j_gene: TRBJ1-1
v_gene: TRBV6-1
abundance: medium-sized
CDR3aa: CASSQGWTEAFF

j_gene: TRBJ1-4
v_gene: TRBV19
abundance: medium-sized
CDR3aa: CASSIQGRGGKLFF

j_gene: TRBJ2-2
v_gene: TRBV5-1
abundance: .
CDR3aa: CASSLFRAGELFF

j_gene: TRBJ1-6
v_gene: TRBV12-5
abundance: .
CDR3aa: CASGLSLGDSPLHF

j_gene: TRBJ2-1
v_gene: TRBV7-6
abundance: .
CDR3aa: CASSLEREQFF

j_gene: TRBJ1-5
v_gene: TRBV19
abundance: .
CDR3aa: CASSQFTGGGGNQPQHF

j_gene: TRBJ2-1
v_gene: TRBV6-6
abundance: .
CDR3aa: CATATGLAINEQFF

j_gene: TRBJ2-5
v_gene: TRBV2
abundance: .
CDR3aa: CASSDGSGEGETQYF